Following are 24 T cell receptor beta chains from one sample sequenced in a study of siplizumab effects on memory and regulatory T cells. Method: immunoSEQ multiplex PCR; TCRdb's copy keeps in-frame clones and lacks some. This sample carries roughly 62,000 clones, roughly 85% of them seen once, and the ten largest clones take 0.4% to 0.5%. The material sequenced was memory CD4+ T cells sorted from blood. These receptors originate from a human donor in good health.

This chain joins TRBV5-1 and TRBJ1-4; TRBD1 aligns across 8 bases. Germline-derived CDR1 and CDR2 are SGHRS and YFSETQ. This CDR3 spans 16 amino acids. Trimming cost V 4 bases and J 1 base; bases outside gene matches: 6. The CDR3 region is CASSRGQGGTNEKLFF. CDR3 DNA sequence: TGCGCCAGCAGCAGAGGACAGGGTGGAACTAATGAAAAACTGTTTTTT.

This clone was picked up one time. The chain couples TRBV21-1 to TRBJ2-3; TRBD2 is taken as the D call from the table, unchecked against the DNA. TRBV21-1 is described as a pseudogene. CDR3 length: 15 amino acids. The CDR3 loop is CASSMAGGPADTQYF. CDR3 in DNA: TGTGCCAGCAGCATGGCGGGGGGCCCCGCAGATACGCAGTATTTT.

This clone showed up just once. The chain uses TRBV19 and TRBJ1-2, with D tentatively TRBD1 (6 bases). The CDR3 consists of 14 residues. CDR1 and CDR2 (germline): LNHDA, SQIVND (reference sequence). The V end was cut by 4 bases, the J end by 4 bases, with 13 bases between. DNA for the CDR3: TGTGCCAGTAGTAGCCCCACAGGGCTCTATGGCTACACCTTC. Amino acid sequence: CASSSPTGLYGYTF.

The chain couples TRBV11-2 to TRBJ2-4, with D possibly called TRBD1 or TRBD2 (6 bases each). The CDR3 consists of 16 residues. Trimming left V 1 base short and J 4 bases short, with 14 bases between. CDR1 is SGHAT and CDR2 is FQNNGV in the germline V gene. The CDR3 reads CASSLVSGALKNIQYF. DNA of the CDR3: TGTGCCAGCAGCTTAGTCTCGGGGGCCCTAAAAAACATTCAGTACTTC.

The chain links TRBV2 to TRBJ1-1; D is unclear. The V end was cut by 5 bases, the J end by 9 bases, with 13 bases between. The CDR3 is made up of 12 amino acids. Per the germline V gene, CDR1 is SNHLY and CDR2 is FYNNEI. The CDR3 loop reads CASSSNSRQAFF. CDR3 nucleotide sequence: TGTGCCAGCAGTTCCAACAGTCGCCAAGCTTTCTTT.

There are a few counts of this clone. The rearrangement links TRBV28 to TRBJ1-1; 7 bases agree with TRBD1. This CDR3 has 13 amino acids. CDR1 and CDR2 (germline): MDHEN, SYDVKM. V was pared by 5 bases and J by 5 bases, with 5 bases of the junction left unmatched. The CDR3 coding sequence is TGTGCCAGCAGTGGACAGGCGAGTACTGAAGCTTTCTTT. It specifies CASSGQASTEAFF.

V is TRBV10-3 and J is TRBJ2-7; a possible D gene is TRBD2 (6 bases). The germline V gene encodes CDR1 ENHRY and CDR2 SYGVKD. The length of the CDR3 is 13 residues. The germline V and J ends were trimmed by 6 bases and 2 bases, with 11 bases remaining between them. This chain's CDR3 is CAIRQGGPYEQYF. For the CDR3, the DNA is TGTGCCATCAGGCAGGGAGGTCCCTACGAGCAGTACTTC.

The rearrangement links TRBV6-1 to TRBJ2-7; D perhaps matches TRBD1 (5 bases). The CDR3 covers 11 residues. The V end was cut by 2 bases, the J end by 7 bases, with 6 bases between. Germline CDR1 is MNHNS and CDR2 is SASEGT. CDR3 nucleotides: TGTGCCAGCAGTGAACCAGGGGAGCAGTACTTC. Its translation is CASSEPGEQYF.

This chain joins TRBV15 and TRBJ2-7; no clear D gene. The CDR3 has 15 amino acids. Trimming removed 1 base at V and 3 bases at J, with 13 bases between. Germline CDR1 is LNHNV and CDR2 is YYDKDF (reference sequence). CDR3 DNA: TGTGCCACCAGCAGAGTTAGGGCCGCCAACTACGAGCAGTACTTC. Amino acid sequence: CATSRVRAANYEQYF.

This clone was counted a few times. The chain is built from TRBV19 and TRBJ2-3; D remains unclear. V was trimmed by 4 bases and J by 8 bases, leaving 13 bases between them. The CDR3 extends over 13 amino acids. Germline values: CDR1 LNHDA, CDR2 SQIVND (reference sequence). This CDR3 reads CASSSMDRSTQYF. In DNA, the CDR3 is TGTGCCAGTAGTAGCATGGACCGATCTACGCAGTATTTT.

The chain combines TRBV28 with TRBJ1-4; D is ambiguous. The CDR3 is made up of 12 amino acids. Germline-derived CDR1 and CDR2 are MDHEN and SYDVKM. The germline V and J ends were trimmed by 3 bases and 8 bases, with 7 bases remaining between them. In DNA form, the CDR3 reads TGTGCCAGCAGTTTCCCAGCCGAAAAACTGTTTTTT. It codes for CASSFPAEKLFF. The entire variable domain, with the rest obtained from reference TRBV28 and TRBJ1-4, is as follows: DVKVTQSSRYLVKRTGEKVFLECVQDMDHENMFWYRQDPGLGLRLIYFSYDVKMKEKGDIPEGYSVSREKKERFSLILESASTNQTSMYLCASSFPAEKLFFGSGTQLSVL.

V is TRBV5-8 and J is TRBJ2-5, with 9 nucleotides matching TRBD2. Trimming at V came to 4 bases and at J to 4 bases, leaving 5 bases not matched to a gene. This CDR3 is built from 14 residues. CDR1 SGHTS and CDR2 YDEGEE come from the germline V gene. The CDR3 bases are TGTGCCAGCAGCCGCGGGAGGGCTGGAGAGACCCAGTACTTC. Translation gives CASSRGRAGETQYF.

This chain uses TRBV4-3 with TRBJ2-3; D is uncertain. Germline V gene data show CDR1 as LGHNA and CDR2 as YSLEER. V lost 1 base, J lost 4 bases, and 6 bases lay in between. This CDR3 is built from 13 residues. The CDR3 reads CASSQGPADTQYF. CDR3 coding DNA: TGCGCCAGCAGCCAAGGTCCGGCAGATACGCAGTATTTT.

The chain couples TRBV2 to TRBJ1-5; D ambiguous. The germline CDR1 and CDR2 sequences are SNHLY and FYNNEI. This CDR3 is 13 amino acids long. The V end lost 6 bases, the J end lost 5 bases, and 11 bases lay between the germline ends. CDR3 sequence reads: CASRSLGDQPQHF. CDR3 in DNA: TGTGCCAGCAGGTCTCTTGGGGATCAGCCCCAGCATTTT.

The rearrangement joins TRBV7-2 to TRBJ2-5; the D gene is possibly TRBD2 (6 bases). Germline-derived CDR1 and CDR2 are SGHTA and FQGNSA. With 0 bases removed from V and 3 bases from J, the gap between germline ends came to 11 bases. The CDR3 runs 15 residues. The CDR3 DNA sequence: TGTGCCAGCAGCTTAGCCCCCGGGAGAAAAGAGACCCAGTACTTC. It yields the protein CASSLAPGRKETQYF.

The genes are TRBV6-4 and TRBJ2-2; 7 bases align to TRBD1. This CDR3 contains 14 residues. Germline V gene sequence: CDR1 MRHNA, CDR2 SNTAGT. V trimming: 4 bases; J trimming: 6 bases; junction bases outside the gene matches: 5. The CDR3 protein is CASSVQGNAGELFF. For the CDR3, the DNA is TGTGCCAGCAGTGTACAGGGGAATGCCGGGGAGCTGTTTTTT.

The rearrangement uses TRBV5-1 and TRBJ1-5, with TRBD1 matching 7 bases. Germline V gene sequence: CDR1 SGHRS, CDR2 YFSETQ. This CDR3 has 15 residues. V shed 5 bases and J 4 bases; nucleotides not matched to a gene: 9. The DNA for the CDR3 is TGCGCCAGCAGATCAACAGGGGAGGGAAATCAGCCCCAGCATTTT. This sequence encodes CASRSTGEGNQPQHF.

This clone was detected only a few times. This chain connects TRBV7-9 to TRBJ1-1; weak D call: TRBD1 (6 bases). This CDR3 region has 18 residues. CDR1 SEHNR and CDR2 FQNEAQ come from the germline V gene (reference sequence). Trimming stripped 5 bases from V and 0 bases from J, with 22 bases between. CDR3 amino acids: CASSLTRGGTTLNTEAFF. As DNA, the CDR3 is TGTGCCAGCAGCCTGACGAGGGGGGGGACCACACTGAACACTGAAGCTTTCTTT.

The genes are TRBV6-5 and TRBJ2-5; D may be TRBD2 (5 bases). The germline gives CDR1 MNHEY, CDR2 SVGAGI. Trimming pared 5 bases from V and 5 bases from J, leaving 12 bases between. This CDR3 has 13 residues. The CDR3 region has the DNA TGTGCCAGCAGTAGGACTCGCACGGAGACCCAGTACTTC. It yields the protein CASSRTRTETQYF.

The V gene is TRBV5-1, the J gene TRBJ2-5, with TRBD2 matching over 9 bases. V was clipped by 3 bases and J by 4 bases; unmatched bases: 7. The CDR3 consists of 15 residues. Germline values: CDR1 SGHRS, CDR2 YFSETQ. The chain's CDR3 is CASSYISGGAETQYF. For the CDR3, the DNA is TGCGCCAGCAGCTATATTAGCGGGGGTGCAGAGACCCAGTACTTC.

The chain employs TRBV6-6 and TRBJ1-1; D is ambiguous. Deletions cut 2 bases from V and 5 bases from J, with 12 bases between. Germline CDR1 reads MNHNY; CDR2 reads SVGAGI (reference sequence). The CDR3 loop spans 14 amino acids. CDR3 nucleotides: TGTGCCAGCAGTTACCAACAAAAAGGTACTGAAGCTTTCTTT. It translates to CASSYQQKGTEAFF.

The chain recombines TRBV7-2 with TRBJ2-3, with 15 bases aligning to TRBD2. The germline CDR1 and CDR2 sequences are SGHTA and FQGNSA. This CDR3 spans 17 amino acids. The junction had 6 bases not matched to a gene; V was cut back by 3 bases and J by 5 bases. The CDR3 nucleotides are TGTGCCAGCAGCTTGGGGACTAGCGGGGGGTTTGGAGATACGCAGTATTTT. Translated, it gives CASSLGTSGGFGDTQYF.

This chain connects TRBV19 to TRBJ1-4, with 9 bases that match TRBD1. The CDR3 is 15 residues long. V trimming: 6 bases; J trimming: 1 base; junction bases outside the gene matches: 3. Germline CDR1 is LNHDA and CDR2 is SQIVND (reference sequence). This chain's CDR3 is CASRGQGITNEKLFF. The CDR3 bases are TGTGCCAGTAGAGGACAGGGGATAACTAATGAAAAACTGTTTTTT.

The chain couples TRBV7-9 to TRBJ1-1, with D possibly matching TRBD1 (5 bases). The CDR3 is 12 residues long. V was clipped by 6 bases and J by 3 bases, with 8 bases between them. Germline V CDR1 and CDR2: SEHNR, FQNEAQ (reference sequence). Written as DNA, the CDR3 is TGTGCCAGCAGTTGGGGGGACACTGAAGCTTTCTTT. Its protein is CASSWGDTEAFF.